A selection of T cell receptor beta chains follows, all from one sample in a study of response to subunit inactivated influenza vaccine. TCRdb called the RT-PCR reads again in MiXCR, with one record for every CDR3 protein. The sample holds a few hundred thousand distinct CDR3 sequences; 10% to 15% are singletons and the top ten take approximately 8.4%. This specimen was non-naive T cells sorted from PBMCs, taken less than 15 days before vaccination. The source of these receptors is a man over 45 who received an inactivated influenza vaccine. CDR3s include the opening cysteine and the closing phenylalanine or tryptophan. A D gene is named only where the DNA matches it firmly. The size of a clone is reported for some rows only, either as once, few or many, or as a class for expanded clones.

V gene	clone size	D gene	J gene	CDR3 protein	CDR3 DNA
TRBV10-3	many	.	TRBJ2-7	CAISKGTYYEQYF	TGTGCCATCAGCAAGGGGACATACTACGAGCAGTACTTC
TRBV6-1	many	.	TRBJ2-1	CASSQDLTGSNEQFF	TGTGCCAGCAGTCAAGACCTTACAGGGTCCAATGAGCAGTTCTTC
TRBV28	few	.	TRBJ1-3	CASSWAQGTIYF	TGTGCCAGCAGTTGGGCCCAAGGGACCATATATTTT
TRBV24-1	.	.	TRBJ2-5	CATRSGAGETQYF	TGTGCCACCAGGTCGGGAGCTGGGGAGACCCAGTACTTC
TRBV28	few	.	TRBJ2-4	CASSLGLLDLAKNIQYF	TGTGCCAGCAGTTTAGGACTCCTAGACCTAGCCAAAAACATTCAGTACTTC
TRBV5-6	few	.	TRBJ2-7	CASSLVQVGYEQYF	TGTGCCAGCAGCTTAGTGCAGGTCGGGTACGAGCAGTACTTC
TRBV5-1	many	TRBD1	TRBJ1-2	CASSLTGEGANYGYTF	TGCGCCAGCAGCTTGACAGGGGAAGGGGCTAACTATGGCTACACCTTC
TRBV6-2/TRBV6-3	many	TRBD1	TRBJ1-5	CASSRTGGYQPQHF	TGTGCCAGCAGCCGGACAGGGGGTTATCAGCCCCAGCATTTT
TRBV28	many	.	TRBJ2-2	CASLRREGFGELFF	TGTGCCAGCCTCCGGAGAGAGGGATTCGGGGAGCTGTTTTTT
TRBV11-1	many	TRBD1	TRBJ2-2	CASSLGTAGELFF	TGTGCCAGCAGCCTCGGGACAGCCGGGGAGCTGTTTTTT
TRBV5-6	.	.	TRBJ2-3	CASSFGQSYTDTQYF	TGTGCCAGCAGCTTCGGACAAAGTTACACAGATACGCAGTATTTT
TRBV5-1	few	.	TRBJ2-3	CASSWDITDTQYF	TGCGCCAGCAGCTGGGACATAACAGATACGCAGTATTTT
TRBV5-1	many	TRBD2	TRBJ2-5	CASSLGTSGGQETQYF	TGCGCCAGCAGCCTCGGGACTAGCGGGGGACAAGAGACCCAGTACTTC
TRBV7-9	.	.	TRBJ2-3	CASSPQMDTQYF	TGTGCCAGCAGCCCTCAGATGGATACGCAGTATTTT
TRBV20-1	many	.	TRBJ2-5	CSARAPRTQETQYF	TGCAGTGCTAGAGCTCCGCGGACCCAAGAGACCCAGTACTTC
TRBV6-5	.	TRBD1	TRBJ1-1	CASSSPLLRTGNTEAFF	TGTGCCAGCAGTTCACCCCTACTCCGGACAGGGAACACTGAAGCTTTCTTT
TRBV18	few	TRBD1	TRBJ2-7	CASSPRQGDLGEQYF	TGTGCCAGCTCACCTCGGCAGGGGGACCTAGGCGAGCAGTACTTC
TRBV20-1	.	TRBD2	TRBJ2-2	CSARELAGGSNTGELFF	TGCAGTGCTAGAGAGCTAGCGGGGGGGTCCAACACCGGGGAGCTGTTTTTT
TRBV12-3/TRBV12-4	.	.	TRBJ2-7	CASSDSQGWYEQYF	TGTGCCAGCAGTGATTCCCAGGGTTGGTACGAGCAGTACTTC
TRBV6-2/TRBV6-3	many	.	TRBJ2-1	CASGATYNEQFF	TGTGCCAGCGGAGCAACCTACAATGAGCAGTTCTTC
TRBV6-5	few	TRBD2	TRBJ2-3	CASSYSGSGGTLTDTQYF	TGTGCCAGCAGTTACTCGGGAAGCGGGGGGACTCTCACAGATACGCAGTATTTT
TRBV7-8	many	.	TRBJ1-4	CASSLANEKLFF	TGTGCCAGCAGCTTAGCTAATGAAAAACTGTTTTTT
TRBV9	few	.	TRBJ1-1	CASSVVFGDTVNTEAFF	TGTGCCAGCAGCGTAGTGTTTGGGGACACAGTGAACACTGAAGCTTTCTTT
TRBV12-3/TRBV12-4	many	TRBD1	TRBJ1-6	CASSSRQGGNSPLHF	TGTGCCAGCAGTTCCCGACAGGGGGGCAATTCACCCCTCCACTTT
TRBV19	.	TRBD2	TRBJ2-1	CASSGLAGTRNEQFF	TGTGCCAGTAGCGGACTAGCGGGGACTCGCAATGAGCAGTTCTTC
TRBV25-1	many	.	TRBJ2-7	CASSESARGNEQYF	TGTGCCAGCAGTGAATCCGCCCGGGGGAACGAGCAGTACTTC
TRBV29-1	few	.	TRBJ2-7	CSVEGDSSGLHPYEQYF	TGCAGCGTTGAAGGCGACTCATCGGGACTCCATCCCTACGAGCAGTACTTC
TRBV20-1	many	TRBD2	TRBJ2-3	CSARNWASGLYTQYF	TGCAGTGCTAGAAATTGGGCTAGCGGTCTATATACGCAGTATTTT
TRBV28	few	.	TRBJ2-5	CATTEILGLETQYF	TGTGCCACGACAGAAATCCTGGGTCTAGAGACCCAGTACTTC
TRBV12-3/TRBV12-4	many	.	TRBJ2-1	CASSLEQNLYNEQFF	TGTGCCAGCAGTTTGGAACAGAACCTCTACAATGAGCAGTTCTTC
TRBV5-5	.	TRBD2	TRBJ2-3	CASSFSGRAVADTQYF	TGTGCCAGCAGCTTCAGCGGGAGGGCCGTGGCAGATACGCAGTATTTT
TRBV7-8	many	.	TRBJ1-1	CASSRRGEYTEAFF	TGTGCCAGCAGCCGCCGGGGGGAGTACACTGAAGCTTTCTTT
TRBV4-2	few	.	TRBJ2-7	CASSQDPLGEYEQYF	TGTGCCAGCAGCCAAGACCCCCTTGGGGAGTACGAGCAGTACTTC
TRBV5-6	.	.	TRBJ1-1	CASSLVGGRFAEAFF	TGTGCCAGCAGCTTAGTGGGGGGGCGATTTGCTGAAGCTTTCTTT
TRBV28	.	TRBD2	TRBJ2-7	CASLTTASGGGYEQYF	TGTGCCAGCTTGACCACCGCTAGCGGGGGAGGTTACGAGCAGTACTTC
TRBV28	many	.	TRBJ2-4	CASTKGYPKNIQYF	TGTGCCAGCACTAAGGGGTATCCCAAAAACATTCAGTACTTC
TRBV10-3	many	.	TRBJ2-1	CATSQGGNLYNEQFF	TGTGCCACCTCTCAAGGAGGGAACCTTTACAATGAGCAGTTCTTC